The next 31 T cell receptor beta chains were all read from a single sample in a study of blood T cell repertoires in COVID-19. The assay was immunoSEQ multiplex PCR, and TCRdb's table has in-frame clones only and misses some. The data show 650,000 to 800,000 clones, 85% to 90% seen once. Material: peripheral blood. The receptors originated from a woman younger than 30 with acute or convalescent COVID-19.

This CDR3 is CASSSLLAPGTDTQYF. The CDR3 DNA sequence: TGTGCCAGCAGCTCCCTACTAGCTCCAGGCACAGATACGCAGTATTTT. This chain links TRBV5-4 with TRBJ2-3; D is perhaps TRBD2 (6 bases). The V end lost 3 bases, the J end lost 1 base, and 15 bases lay between the germline ends. This CDR3 region has 16 residues. CDR1 SGHNT and CDR2 YYREEE come from the germline V gene (reference sequence).

A remark on this clone: The junction shows a germline mismatch at one end, possibly a read error. V is TRBV5-4 and J is TRBJ2-1; D may be TRBD1 (6 bases). Germline V CDR1 and CDR2: SGHNT, YYREEE (reference sequence). There are 12 residues in the CDR3. The CDR3 nucleotides read TGTGCCAGCAGCGCCGGGGACAAAGAGCAGTTCTTC. Protein sequence: CASSAGDKEQFF.

J is TRBJ1-1 and V is TRBV19, with D unresolved. This CDR3 comprises 15 residues. V gave up 5 bases and J gave up 11 bases, with 24 bases separating them. Per the germline V gene, CDR1 is LNHDA and CDR2 is SQIVND (reference sequence). The CDR3 bases are TGTGCCAGTAGTGCCTCATTGAGCCTAAACGGAGGGGCTTTCTTT. This encodes CASSASLSLNGGAFF.

In nucleotides, the CDR3 is TGTGCCAGCAGCCAAAAGACTAGCGTCAACACCGGGGAGCTGTTTTTT. Translation gives CASSQKTSVNTGELFF. The V gene is TRBV5-6, the J gene TRBJ2-2, with TRBD2 matching 8 bases. The ends lost 4 bases at V and 2 bases at J; junction bases unmatched: 7. Per the germline V gene, CDR1 is SGHDT and CDR2 is YYEEEE. This CDR3 has 16 residues.

This chain connects TRBV11-2 to TRBJ1-2, with D tentatively TRBD1 (6 bases). The CDR3 runs 15 residues. Germline CDR1 reads SGHAT; CDR2 reads FQNNGV. V was cut by 0 bases and J by 4 bases, with 12 bases left in between. This CDR3 is CASSLDRTESYGYTF. The CDR3 DNA reads as TGTGCCAGCAGCTTAGATAGGACAGAGAGCTATGGCTACACCTTC.

The V and J genes are TRBV11-2 and TRBJ1-2; no reliable D call. CDR1 SGHAT and CDR2 FQNNGV come from the germline V gene. Trimming shortened V by 1 base and J by 0 bases, and 9 bases separated the two germline ends. This CDR3 has 15 amino acids. The CDR3 loop reads CASSLVSQSNYGYTF. The CDR3 DNA is TGTGCCAGCAGCTTAGTATCCCAGTCTAACTATGGCTACACCTTC.

This rearrangement joins TRBV27 to TRBJ2-1, with D uncertain. From germline, CDR1 is MNHEY and CDR2 SMNVEV (reference sequence). The CDR3 is made up of 13 amino acids. Trimming left V 7 bases short and J 10 bases short, with 17 bases between. CDR3 loop: CASIGRPSGEQFF. CDR3 nucleotides: TGTGCCAGCATTGGCAGGCCCTCTGGGGAGCAGTTCTTC.

This clone was counted a few times. The chain recombines TRBV5-4 with TRBJ2-7; the D is unclear. V was pared by 2 bases and J by 1 base, with 7 bases between. The CDR3 has 13 residues. Germline CDR1 and CDR2: SGHNT and YYREEE (reference sequence). DNA of the CDR3: TGTGCCAGCAGCTTCATCGGTTCCTACGAGCAGTACTTC. This gives the protein CASSFIGSYEQYF.

A note on this clone: Compared with germline, one end of the junction differs, possibly owing to a read error. The chain uses TRBV27 and TRBJ1-1, with no clear D. CDR3 length: 13 residues. Germline lookup yields CDR1 MNHEY and CDR2 SMNVEV (reference sequence). This chain's CDR3 is CASTLRPGFEAFF. The CDR3 DNA sequence: TGTGCCAGCACTTTAAGGCCGGGATTTGAAGCTTTCTTT.

This rearrangement joins TRBV11-2 to TRBJ2-7, with a tentative D call TRBD1 (6 bases). Germline V gene sequence: CDR1 SGHAT, CDR2 FQNNGV. Trimming removed 1 base from V and 12 bases from J, with 13 bases in between. The CDR3 covers 12 residues. CDR3 region: CASSLADRFSYF. The CDR3 DNA reads as TGTGCCAGCAGCTTAGCGGACAGATTCTCGTACTTC.

This clone was observed a handful of times. The rearrangement links TRBV19 to TRBJ2-7, with D maybe TRBD1 (6 bases). This CDR3 has 14 amino acids. V gave up 8 bases and J gave up 3 bases, with 17 bases separating them. Germline V CDR1 and CDR2: LNHDA, SQIVND (reference sequence). CDR3 DNA sequence: TGTGCCAGTGGGGGCGCAGGGGATAACTACGAGCAGTACTTC. Its protein is CASGGAGDNYEQYF.

This chain uses TRBV27 with TRBJ1-5; TRBD1 might be the D (5 bases). Germline CDR1 is MNHEY and CDR2 is SMNVEV (reference sequence). Trimming pared 2 bases from V and 0 bases from J, leaving 20 bases between. CDR3 size: 19 residues. CDR3 bases: TGTGCCAGCAGTTTACGCGGGGGTTATTTCGGTTATAGCAATCAGCCCCAGCATTTT. This translates into CASSLRGGYFGYSNQPQHF.

The genes are TRBV18 and TRBJ1-6; D unclear. The CDR3 is 16 amino acids. The germline V gene encodes CDR1 KGHSH and CDR2 LQKENI. The V end lost 3 bases, the J end lost 3 bases, and 12 bases lay between the germline ends. The CDR3 reads CASSPSAANYNSPLHF. The CDR3 DNA reads TGTGCCAGCTCACCTTCGGCAGCGAACTATAATTCACCCCTCCACTTT.

The chain links TRBV4-1 to TRBJ2-2; 8 bases agree with TRBD1. Trimming took 1 base from V and 4 from J; bases not matched to a gene: 17. Germline loops: CDR1 MGHRA, CDR2 YSYEKL. CDR3 length: 20 amino acids. The DNA for the CDR3 is TGCGCCAGCAGCCAAGGAAGAACAGGGGGGACCCTCTCATCCACCGGGGAGCTGTTTTTT. This gives the protein CASSQGRTGGTLSSTGELFF.

This chain links TRBV7-2 with TRBJ2-1, with a tentative D call TRBD2 (7 bases). Germline V gives CDR1 SGHTA, CDR2 FQGNSA. V was clipped by 4 bases and J by 3 bases, with 13 bases between them. This CDR3 has 15 amino acids. In nucleotides, the CDR3 is TGTGCCAGCAGCTGGGAGGGGGAGGTCTACAATGAGCAGTTCTTC. Protein product: CASSWEGEVYNEQFF.

The V call is TRBV12-5, the J call TRBJ2-5, with a tentative D call TRBD2 (6 bases). Germline CDR1 is LGHNT and CDR2 is FRNRAP. Trimming took 1 base from V and 5 from J, leaving 14 bases between them. There are 15 residues in the CDR3. CDR3 sequence reads: CASGLDGRGWETQYF. CDR3 coding DNA: TGTGCTAGTGGTTTGGATGGGCGGGGTTGGGAGACCCAGTACTTC.

V is TRBV6-2 or TRBV6-3 and J is TRBJ2-7; no clear D gene. The CDR3 is made up of 14 amino acids. The V end was cut by 6 bases, the J end by 3 bases, with 15 bases between. Germline V gene sequence: CDR1 MNHEY, CDR2 SVGEGT. The CDR3 spells CASSSPETLYEQYF. The CDR3 DNA is TGTGCCAGCAGCTCCCCCGAGACACTCTACGAGCAGTACTTC.

This rearrangement joins TRBV12-3 or TRBV12-4 to TRBJ1-6; TRBD1 is a possible D gene (6 bases). The CDR3 is 13 residues long. V was shortened by 7 bases and J by 10 bases, with 14 bases between the two germline ends. CDR3 protein: CASTWTAASPLHF. The CDR3 DNA reads TGTGCCAGCACCTGGACAGCTGCCTCACCCCTCCACTTT.

The V and J genes are TRBV5-1 and TRBJ1-5; 7 nucleotides line up with TRBD1. Trimming at V came to 0 bases and at J to 0 bases, leaving 9 bases not matched to a gene. CDR1 is SGHRS, CDR2 YFSETQ, per germline. The CDR3 sequence is 18 residues long. The CDR3 DNA reads TGCGCCAGCAGCTTGGAAAGGGACAGCCTATATAGCAATCAGCCCCAGCATTTT. This sequence encodes CASSLERDSLYSNQPQHF.

This clone has just one count. V gene TRBV6-2 or TRBV6-3 combines with J gene TRBJ1-1; D might be TRBD1 (6 bases). Germline assignment: CDR1 MNHEY and CDR2 SVGEGT. CDR3 size: 13 residues. The V end was cut by 3 bases, the J end by 11 bases, with 16 bases between. CDR3 nucleotides: TGTGCCAGCAGTTATTCCTACAGGGAGTTGGCTTTCTTT. Translated, it gives CASSYSYRELAFF.

The J gene is TRBJ1-1, the V gene TRBV30; D is undetermined. The V gene lost 5 bases and the J gene lost 1 base, with 11 bases spanning the gap. The CDR3 spans 13 residues. Germline V lookup: CDR1 GTSNPN, CDR2 SVGIG (reference sequence). CDR3 in DNA: TGTGCCTGGGAGGTTATTAGGAACACTGAAGCTTTCTTT. Its translation: CAWEVIRNTEAFF.

The chain employs TRBV27 and TRBJ1-5; 9 bases align to TRBD1. V shed 4 bases and J 1 base; nucleotides not matched to a gene: 8. Germline CDR1 is MNHEY and CDR2 is SMNVEV (reference sequence). The CDR3 consists of 17 residues. The CDR3 nucleotides read TGTGCCAGCAGTTCCGGGACAGGGCGGATAAGCAATCAGCCCCAGCATTTT. It encodes CASSSGTGRISNQPQHF.

This rearrangement joins TRBV7-3 to TRBJ2-3; a possible D gene is TRBD1 (5 bases). The V end lost 6 bases, the J end lost 1 base, and 11 bases lay between the germline ends. CDR1 and CDR2 from the germline V gene are SGHTA and FQGTGA. This CDR3 comprises 14 residues. CDR3 amino acids: CASRRGPGTDTQYF. CDR3 DNA: TGTGCCAGCAGAAGGGGCCCGGGCACAGATACGCAGTATTTT. The full variable domain, rest sourced from reference TRBV7-3 and TRBJ2-3, is GAGVSQTPSNKVTEKGKYVELRCDPISGHTALYWYRQSLGQGPEFLIYFQGTGAADDSGLPNDRFFAVRPEGSVSTLKIQRTERGDSAVYLCASRRGPGTDTQYFGPGTRLTVL.

This chain uses TRBV6-5 with TRBJ2-1; possible D gene TRBD2, 5 bases. Germline V CDR1 and CDR2: MNHEY, SVGAGI. The V gene lost 10 bases and the J gene lost 7 bases, with 23 bases spanning the gap. The CDR3 is 15 amino acids. The CDR3 reads CATQSGLAGWNEQFF. The DNA for the CDR3 is TGTGCCACCCAGAGTGGGCTAGCAGGTTGGAATGAGCAGTTCTTC.

The chain links TRBV15 to TRBJ2-1, with a possible D match to TRBD1 (6 bases). V was trimmed by 9 bases and J by 6 bases, leaving 9 bases between them. The CDR3 has 11 amino acids. Germline lookup yields CDR1 LNHNV and CDR2 YYDKDF (reference sequence). The CDR3 DNA reads as TGTGCCACTACCAGGGGCAATGAGCAGTTCTTC. This gives the protein CATTRGNEQFF.

In nucleotides, the CDR3 is TGTGCCAGCTCACCTGGACAGGAAGATAGCTACACCTTC. It codes for CASSPGQEDSYTF. V and J are TRBV18 and TRBJ1-2; TRBD1 matches 7 bases. V gave up 3 bases and J gave up 9 bases; unmatched junction bases: 7. The germline gives CDR1 KGHSH, CDR2 LQKENI. The CDR3 contains 13 residues.

The chain recombines TRBV19 with TRBJ1-3; 8 bases agree with TRBD1. Germline-derived CDR1 and CDR2 are LNHDA and SQIVND (reference sequence). V lost 4 bases to trimming and J lost 0 bases; unmatched junction nucleotides: 5. This CDR3 has 16 amino acids. Here the CDR3 reads CASSNEQGVSGNTIYF. CDR3 nucleotides: TGTGCCAGTAGTAATGAACAGGGGGTCTCTGGAAACACCATATATTTT.

The chain's CDR3 is CALRGPPDYGYTF. Here the CDR3 DNA reads TGTGCCTTAAGAGGTCCGCCGGACTATGGCTACACCTTC. The chain employs TRBV19 and TRBJ1-2; D remains ambiguous. This CDR3 contains 13 residues. Trimming removed 11 bases from V and 3 bases from J, with 16 bases in between. CDR1 is LNHDA and CDR2 is SQIVND in the germline V gene (reference sequence).

As concerns this clone: At the DNA level, this CDR3 is encoded by other sequences in the same sample as well. This chain links TRBV5-6 with TRBJ1-2; D not resolved. CDR1 and CDR2 (germline): SGHDT, YYEEEE. Trimming took off 0 bases at V and 1 base at J, with 7 bases between the two ends. The CDR3 sequence is 14 residues long. CDR3 nucleotides: TGTGCCAGCAGCTTGGGTCGGGTTAACTATGGCTACACCTTC. It is translated as CASSLGRVNYGYTF. Looking up the rest from reference TRBV5-6 and TRBJ1-2 gives the full variable domain: DAGVTQSPTHLIKTRGQQVTLRCSPKSGHDTVSWYQQALGQGPQFIFQYYEEEERQRGNFPDRFSGHQFPNYSSELNVNALLLGDSALYLCASSLGRVNYGYTFGSGTRLTVV.

The chain couples TRBV30 to TRBJ2-2; 11 bases agree with TRBD2. With V trimmed by 7 bases and J by 1 base, 5 bases remained unmatched. The CDR3 covers 15 residues. Germline loops: CDR1 GTSNPN, CDR2 SVGIG (reference sequence). The CDR3 DNA sequence: TGTGCCTATAACGGACTAGCGGGGAACACCGGGGAGCTGTTTTTT. Translating gives CAYNGLAGNTGELFF.

The chain combines TRBV18 with TRBJ1-6, with TRBD1 identical over 10 bases. J gave up 4 bases and V 2 bases, and 8 bases lay outside the gene matches. CDR3 length equals 18 residues. CDR1 is KGHSH, CDR2 LQKENI, per germline. The CDR3 nucleotides are TGTGCCAGCTCACCAACTCGCGGGACAGGGGATTATAATTCACCCCTCCACTTT. It specifies CASSPTRGTGDYNSPLHF.